The 25 T cell receptor beta chains below all came from one sample that was sequenced in a study of response to subunit inactivated influenza vaccine. TCRdb re-analysed the RT-PCR reads in MiXCR, keeping a single row per CDR3 protein. The table has over 150,000 distinct CDR3 sequences, approximately 15% seen once. Source: CD8+ T cells sorted from PBMCs, taken about 5 days after vaccination. The receptors derive from a man aged 50 or older who received an inactivated influenza vaccine.

The gene calls are TRBV7-3 and TRBJ2-1; 10 bases agree with TRBD2. Looked up from germline, CDR1 is SGHTA and CDR2 is FQGTGA. J lost 3 bases, V lost 0 bases, and 5 bases had no gene match. The CDR3 sequence is 17 residues long. The CDR3 nucleotides are TGTGCCAGCAGCTTAACGCTAGCGGGAGATGGCTACAATGAGCAGTTCTTC. Protein product: CASSLTLAGDGYNEQFF.

This clonotype showed up just a few times. This chain links TRBV27 with TRBJ2-6; D call uncertain. The germline V gene has CDR1 MNHEY and CDR2 SMNVEV (reference sequence). CDR3 size: 15 residues. The germline V and J ends were trimmed by 0 bases and 0 bases, with 3 bases remaining between them. The CDR3, as DNA: TGTGCCAGCAGTTTATCCTACTCTGGGGCCAACGTCCTGACTTTC. Translating gives CASSLSYSGANVLTF. Together with reference TRBV27 and TRBJ2-6, the CDR3 gives the full variable domain: EAQVTQNPRYLITVTGKKLTVTCSQNMNHEYMSWYRQDPGLGLRQIYYSMNVEVTDKGDVPEGYKVSRKEKRNFPLILESPSPNQTSLYFCASSLSYSGANVLTFGAGSRLTVL.

The chain links TRBV6-2 or TRBV6-3 to TRBJ2-7; the match to TRBD1 covers 7 bases. Germline CDR1 is MNHEY and CDR2 is SVGEGT. After removal of 5 bases from V and 1 base from J, the junction contained 2 bases not matched to a gene. There are 13 residues in the CDR3. CDR3 bases: TGTGCCAGCAGTGTGGGACAGTCCTACGAGCAGTACTTC. It specifies CASSVGQSYEQYF.

This clonotype turned up a few times. The CDR3 bases are TGTGCCAGCAGCTTAGGCTCCCTAGCGGGGGGGCCCGAGACCCAGTACTTC. Translating gives CASSLGSLAGGPETQYF. The chain recombines TRBV11-2 with TRBJ2-5; TRBD2 agrees at 12 bases. CDR1 and CDR2 (germline): SGHAT, FQNNGV. The trim removed 1 base at V and 5 bases at J, leaving 8 bases unmatched. This CDR3 contains 17 residues.

The CDR3, as DNA: TGTGCCAGTAGTATTAGCCGGGACAGTTACTACGAGCAGTACTTC. Residues: CASSISRDSYYEQYF. V usage is TRBV19 and J usage is TRBJ2-7; TRBD1 agrees at 7 bases. CDR1 is LNHDA and CDR2 is SQIVND in the germline V gene (reference sequence). With V trimmed by 3 bases and J by 3 bases, 8 bases remained unmatched. The CDR3 loop spans 15 amino acids.

This chain joins TRBV27 and TRBJ1-5, with unresolved D. This CDR3 region has 13 residues. CDR1 and CDR2 (germline): MNHEY, SMNVEV (reference sequence). V was pared by 2 bases and J by 5 bases, with 7 bases between. CDR3 nucleotides: TGTGCCAGCAGTTTAGCGAATTATCAGCCCCAGCATTTT. Translation: CASSLANYQPQHF.

This chain connects TRBV24-1 to TRBJ2-3; no reliable D call. Germline V gene sequence: CDR1 KGHDR, CDR2 SFDVKD. Trimming removed 0 bases from V and 6 bases from J, with 3 bases in between. This CDR3 has 12 amino acids. The CDR3 here is CATSDLQDTQYF. CDR3 nucleotide sequence: TGTGCCACCAGTGATTTGCAGGATACGCAGTATTTT.

The chain uses TRBV6-5 and TRBJ2-5; D is tentatively TRBD1 or TRBD2 (5 bases each). CDR1 MNHEY and CDR2 SVGAGI come from the germline V gene. The CDR3 has 13 amino acids. V was cut by 2 bases and J by 13 bases, with 17 bases left in between. The DNA for the CDR3 is TGTGCCAGCAGTTACCAAGCCGGGACCCCAAGGTACTTC. Translated: CASSYQAGTPRYF.

This clonotype was detected only a few times. The rearrangement uses TRBV9 and TRBJ2-7; TRBD2 matches 8 bases. J was trimmed by 3 bases and V by 0 bases; bases with no gene match: 2. This CDR3 has 14 amino acids. In germline, CDR1 is SGDLS, CDR2 YYNGEE. CDR3 residues: CASSVGSGNYEQYF. The CDR3 DNA reads as TGTGCCAGCAGCGTAGGTAGCGGGAACTACGAGCAGTACTTC.

There are a few counts of this clonotype. The rearrangement joins TRBV28 to TRBJ1-5; 9 bases line up with TRBD1. The CDR3 loop spans 18 amino acids. Germline assignment: CDR1 MDHEN and CDR2 SYDVKM. J was trimmed by 0 bases and V by 5 bases; bases with no gene match: 11. The DNA for the CDR3 is TGTGCCAGCAGTCCACTACTAGGACAGGGGATTAGCAATCAGCCCCAGCATTTT. Its translation: CASSPLLGQGISNQPQHF.

This clonotype occurred many times. V and J are TRBV18 and TRBJ2-7; no firm D call. CDR1 is KGHSH, CDR2 LQKENI, per germline. V was clipped by 2 bases and J by 3 bases, with 8 bases between them. This CDR3 is 13 amino acids long. CDR3 region: CASSPASFYEQYF. The DNA for the CDR3 is TGTGCCAGCTCACCAGCCAGCTTCTACGAGCAGTACTTC.

In its sample, this clonotype was seen a few times. CDR3 nucleotide sequence: TGTGCCAGTACCGCGGACAGGGGGCCTGGAAACACCATATATTTT. Protein product: CASTADRGPGNTIYF. The chain couples TRBV19 to TRBJ1-3; 11 nucleotides line up with TRBD1. J gave up 2 bases and V 7 bases, and 4 bases lay outside the gene matches. Germline V gene lookup returns CDR1 LNHDA and CDR2 SQIVND (reference sequence). CDR3 size: 15 residues.

The chain has TRBV7-2 and TRBJ2-3, with unresolved D. V was clipped by 2 bases and J by 2 bases, with 14 bases between them. The CDR3 is made up of 16 amino acids. Germline CDR1 reads SGHTA; CDR2 reads FQGNSA. CDR3 loop: CASSLRAADHTDTQYF. In nucleotides, the CDR3 is TGTGCCAGCAGCTTAAGGGCTGCGGACCACACAGATACGCAGTATTTT.

The sample holds a few counts of this clonotype. The CDR3 sequence: CASSHRTGTRYGYTF. In DNA, the CDR3 is TGTGCCAGCAGCCACAGGACAGGGACGCGCTATGGCTACACCTTC. The genes are TRBV14 and TRBJ1-2, with 8 bases aligning to TRBD1. Germline values: CDR1 SGHDN, CDR2 FVKESK. Trimming removed 3 bases from V and 4 bases from J; junction bases left unmatched: 7. The CDR3 consists of 15 residues.

V gene TRBV7-9 combines with J gene TRBJ1-4; D might be TRBD1 (6 bases). V was trimmed by 3 bases and J by 4 bases, leaving 9 bases between them. This CDR3 spans 14 amino acids. Germline V CDR1 and CDR2: SEHNR, FQNEAQ (reference sequence). The DNA of the CDR3 is TGTGCCAGCAGCTTTTCACAGGGTAATGAAAAACTGTTTTTT. Residues: CASSFSQGNEKLFF.

In its sample, this clonotype was seen many times. This chain connects TRBV4-3 to TRBJ2-7; no reliable D call. The CDR3 is made up of 15 amino acids. Trimming shortened V by 3 bases and J by 2 bases, and 14 bases separated the two germline ends. Germline values: CDR1 LGHNA, CDR2 YSLEER. The DNA of the CDR3 is TGCGCCAGCAGCCAGGGTCAGTCGAAAGCCTACGAGCAGTACTTC. It codes for CASSQGQSKAYEQYF.

Ten or more counts support this clonotype. The rearrangement joins TRBV12-3 or TRBV12-4 to TRBJ2-3, with 10 bases identical to TRBD2. The CDR3 spans 16 residues. The ends lost 5 bases at V and 4 bases at J; junction bases unmatched: 9. In nucleotides, the CDR3 is TGTGCCAGCAGTATCACTAGCGGGGAATTTGCAGATACGCAGTATTTT. This encodes CASSITSGEFADTQYF.

This clonotype was recorded a few times. The junction differs from germline at one of its ends, possibly a read error. The V call is TRBV7-7, the J call TRBJ1-1; D is unclear. The CDR3 is 13 residues long. Per the germline V gene, CDR1 is SSHAT and CDR2 is FNYEAQ (reference sequence). The CDR3 DNA reads as TGTGCTAGCAGCCCAGTTCAAGGCACTGAAGCTTTCTTT. Its protein product is CASSPVQGTEAFF.

The V and J genes are TRBV2 and TRBJ1-4, with D perhaps TRBD1 (6 bases). In germline, CDR1 is SNHLY, CDR2 FYNNEI. Between the trimmed V and J ends, which lost 6 bases and 8 bases, there was a span of 16 bases. This CDR3 comprises 14 residues. The CDR3 DNA is TGTGCCAGCAGCGCTCGGACAGACACGGAAAAACTGTTTTTT. This sequence encodes CASSARTDTEKLFF.

The V and J genes are TRBV13 and TRBJ2-3; 7 nucleotides line up with TRBD1. The germline CDR1 and CDR2 sequences are PRHDT and FYEKMQ (reference sequence). Losses at the gene ends were 5 bases for V and 2 bases for J; bases not matched to a gene: 16. The CDR3 runs 18 residues. The CDR3 is CASSGATWTGSNTDTQYF. The CDR3 bases are TGTGCCAGCAGCGGTGCTACCTGGACAGGCTCGAACACAGATACGCAGTATTTT. Combining the CDR3 with reference TRBV13 and TRBJ2-3 gives the whole variable domain AAGVIQSPRHLIKEKRETATLKCYPIPRHDTVYWYQQGPGQDPQFLISFYEKMQSDKGSIPDRFSAQQFSDYHSELNMSSLELGDSALYFCASSGATWTGSNTDTQYFGPGTRLTVL.

This clonotype was counted between two and nine times. The CDR3 region is CASNRGGALYNEQFF. The CDR3 coding sequence is TGTGCCAGCAACCGCGGCGGGGCCCTCTACAATGAGCAGTTCTTC. The chain employs TRBV12-3 or TRBV12-4 and TRBJ2-1, with D perhaps TRBD2 (6 bases). Trimming left V 7 bases short and J 3 bases short, with 16 bases between. This CDR3 comprises 15 residues.

This chain connects TRBV15 to TRBJ1-5, with D perhaps matching TRBD1 (6 bases). Per germline, CDR1 LNHNV and CDR2 YYDKDF (reference sequence). Trimming took 5 bases from V and 7 from J, leaving 12 bases between them. The CDR3 has 13 amino acids. CDR3 region: CATSYGTKQPQHF. CDR3 nucleotides: TGTGCCACCAGCTACGGGACAAAGCAGCCCCAGCATTTT. The full variable domain, rest sourced from reference TRBV15 and TRBJ1-5, is DAMVIQNPRYQVTQFGKPVTLSCSQTLNHNVMYWYQQKSSQAPKLLFHYYDKDFNNEADTPDNFQSRRPNTSFCFLDIRSPGLGDTAMYLCATSYGTKQPQHFGDGTRLSIL.

The rearrangement links TRBV28 to TRBJ2-1; D is unresolved. The V gene lost 5 bases and the J gene lost 8 bases, with 16 bases spanning the gap. CDR3 length: 14 residues. From germline, CDR1 is MDHEN and CDR2 SYDVKM. CDR3 coding DNA: TGTGCCAGCAGTCTCCTACCTTATGAGGATGAGCAGTTCTTC. Its translation: CASSLLPYEDEQFF.

The chain links TRBV7-9 to TRBJ2-1, with 8 bases aligning to TRBD1. There are 16 residues in the CDR3. The trim removed 5 bases at V and 5 bases at J, leaving 11 bases unmatched. Germline CDR1 SEHNR, CDR2 FQNEAQ (reference sequence). The CDR3 DNA is TGTGCCAGCAGCCCGTCCCGGGACAGGAATCACAATGAGCAGTTCTTC. Translated: CASSPSRDRNHNEQFF. The entire variable domain, with the rest obtained from reference TRBV7-9 and TRBJ2-1, is as follows: DTGVSQNPRHKITKRGQNVTFRCDPISEHNRLYWYRQTLGQGPEFLTYFQNEAQLEKSRLLSDRFSAERPKGSFSTLEIQRTEQGDSAMYLCASSPSRDRNHNEQFFGPGTRLTVL.

This clonotype showed up just a few times. This chain links TRBV28 with TRBJ2-7; TRBD2 matches 14 bases. Germline loops: CDR1 MDHEN, CDR2 SYDVKM. The CDR3 is 17 residues long. V lost 4 bases to trimming and J lost 1 base; unmatched junction nucleotides: 6. The CDR3 spells CASSSGLAGGLSYEQYF. The CDR3 region has the DNA TGTGCCAGCAGTTCCGGACTAGCGGGAGGTTTGTCCTACGAGCAGTACTTC. Filled out from reference TRBV28 and TRBJ2-7, the complete variable domain reads DVKVTQSSRYLVKRTGEKVFLECVQDMDHENMFWYRQDPGLGLRLIYFSYDVKMKEKGDIPEGYSVSREKKERFSLILESASTNQTSMYLCASSSGLAGGLSYEQYFGPGTRLTVT.